A single sample is the source of the 28 T cell receptor beta chains below, sequenced in a study of blood T cell repertoires in COVID-19 (dated by TCRdb to about 2020). The method behind the library was the immunoSEQ multiplex PCR assay. Sourced from immuneACCESS, this table was stored by TCRdb with only in-frame sequences that have V and J called. A share of the clones is absent; for the studies checked, an unresolved V gene accounts for under half, and the remainder has no known explanation. In this sample the table shows roughly 120,000 clones, around 87% of which occur a single time. Of the sample, 3.8% falls within the top ten clones. Sequenced material: peripheral blood. The receptors originated from a woman aged 55-69 years with COVID-19, enrolled during active disease.

The V call is TRBV12-3 or TRBV12-4, the J call TRBJ2-5; D ambiguous. CDR3 length equals 13 residues. With 5 bases removed from V and 2 bases from J, the gap between germline ends came to 9 bases. CDR3 loop: CASSLYPQETQYF. The CDR3 nucleotides are TGTGCCAGCAGTCTCTACCCGCAAGAGACCCAGTACTTC.

In its sample, this clone was seen once. The V call is TRBV5-1, the J call TRBJ1-3; D might be TRBD1 (6 bases). V dropped 3 bases and J dropped 9 bases, with 19 bases sitting between them. The CDR3 totals 15 residues. In germline, CDR1 is SGHRS, CDR2 YFSETQ. CDR3 protein: CASSYSWDNEGTIYF. In DNA, the CDR3 is TGCGCCAGCAGCTATTCATGGGACAACGAGGGCACCATATATTTT.

This chain uses TRBV10-3 with TRBJ2-2, with TRBD1 as a possible D gene (6 bases). The CDR3 length is 13 residues. Trimming removed 10 bases at V and 2 bases at J, with 11 bases between. Germline-derived CDR1 and CDR2 are ENHRY and SYGVKD. CDR3 in amino acids: CATKGDNTGELFF. The CDR3, as DNA: TGTGCCACCAAGGGGGATAACACCGGGGAGCTGTTTTTT.

The rearrangement uses TRBV19 and TRBJ1-5, with D uncertain. Germline V gives CDR1 LNHDA, CDR2 SQIVND (reference sequence). The CDR3 is 15 amino acids. Trimming removed 7 bases at V and 5 bases at J, with 18 bases between. CDR3 DNA sequence: TGTGCCAGTATAGCCAGTGAAAAAATCGATCAGCCCCAGCATTTT. Residues: CASIASEKIDQPQHF.

This clone was observed once. The chain links TRBV4-3 to TRBJ2-7, with D perhaps TRBD2 (7 bases). This CDR3 has 16 amino acids. Between the trimmed V and J ends, which lost 1 base and 4 bases, there was a span of 17 bases. Germline values: CDR1 LGHNA, CDR2 YSLEER. The CDR3 region is CASSQVWAGEGYEQYF. CDR3 nucleotide sequence: TGCGCCAGCAGCCAAGTTTGGGCAGGGGAGGGGTACGAGCAGTACTTC.

Only one count was recorded for this clone. The rearrangement joins TRBV30 to TRBJ1-1; possible D gene TRBD1, 5 bases. Germline assignment: CDR1 GTSNPN and CDR2 SVGIG (reference sequence). CDR3 length: 14 amino acids. V gave up 0 bases and J gave up 1 base, with 9 bases separating them. The CDR3 DNA is TGTGCCTGGAGTGTGCAGGGCACGAACACTGAAGCTTTCTTT. As protein: CAWSVQGTNTEAFF.

The chain has TRBV7-2 and TRBJ1-2; a possible D gene is TRBD1 (6 bases). Looked up from germline, CDR1 is SGHTA and CDR2 is FQGNSA. V lost 4 bases and J lost 7, with 22 bases in between. The CDR3 runs 16 residues. The CDR3: CASSSPLPRGASGYTF. CDR3 DNA: TGTGCCAGCAGCTCCCCCCTCCCCCGGGGGGCGAGTGGCTACACCTTC.

The chain employs TRBV2 and TRBJ1-6; TRBD1 matches at 8 bases. This CDR3 has 14 amino acids. V lost 5 bases and J lost 5; bases outside the gene matches: 2. Germline V CDR1 and CDR2: SNHLY, FYNNEI. The DNA for the CDR3 is TGTGCCAGCAGTATGGGACAGGATAATTCACCCCTCCACTTT. Translation: CASSMGQDNSPLHF.

This clone has just a few counts. The J gene is TRBJ2-3, the V gene TRBV7-3; TRBD2 matches at 11 bases. Germline V lookup: CDR1 SGHTA, CDR2 FQGTGA. The CDR3 contains 15 residues. The ends lost 4 bases at V and 0 bases at J; junction bases unmatched: 0. CDR3 coding DNA: TGTGCCAGCAGCTGGACTAGCGGGAGCACAGATACGCAGTATTTT. Amino acids: CASSWTSGSTDTQYF.

The chain combines TRBV4-1 with TRBJ2-5; D uncertain. V lost 0 bases and J lost 0, with 8 bases in between. The V gene's germline CDR1 is MGHRA and CDR2 YSYEKL. This CDR3 contains 15 residues. CDR3 sequence: CASSQEAVYQETQYF. The CDR3 DNA reads as TGCGCCAGCAGCCAAGAGGCAGTGTACCAAGAGACCCAGTACTTC.

The CDR3 loop is CATKPGTAGANVLTF. CDR3 in DNA: TGTGCCACAAAACCAGGGACTGCCGGGGCCAACGTCCTGACTTTC. The chain couples TRBV5-4 to TRBJ2-6; tentative D call: TRBD2 (6 bases). Germline CDR1 reads SGHNT; CDR2 reads YYREEE (reference sequence). The CDR3 is made up of 15 amino acids. V was shortened by 9 bases and J by 4 bases, with 17 bases between the two germline ends.

CDR3: CASSFTGGSYEQYF. CDR3 in DNA: TGTGCCAGCAGCTTTACAGGGGGCTCCTACGAGCAGTACTTC. The rearrangement joins TRBV5-6 to TRBJ2-7; 8 bases are a match to TRBD1. Per the germline V gene, CDR1 is SGHDT and CDR2 is YYEEEE. J was trimmed by 0 bases and V by 2 bases; bases with no gene match: 1. CDR3 length: 14 amino acids.

The chain couples TRBV10-3 to TRBJ2-1; 8 nucleotides match TRBD1. The CDR3 runs 15 residues. V dropped 3 bases and J dropped 8; count of bases not matched to a gene: 9. Germline lookup yields CDR1 ENHRY and CDR2 SYGVKD. CDR3 amino acids: CAISDSQGATDEQFF. CDR3 DNA sequence: TGTGCCATCAGTGATTCCCAGGGGGCGACCGATGAGCAGTTCTTC.

The chain uses TRBV27 and TRBJ1-2; 12 bases align to TRBD1. V shed 2 bases, J shed 8 bases, and the junction held 6 bases outside the gene matches. Germline V gene sequence: CDR1 MNHEY, CDR2 SMNVEV (reference sequence). The CDR3 totals 15 residues. CDR3 nucleotides: TGTGCCAGCAGTTTAAAGGGACAGGGGGCGCGAGGCTACACCTTC. Protein product: CASSLKGQGARGYTF.

This chain connects TRBV12-5 to TRBJ2-7; 13 nucleotides agree with TRBD2. Germline V gene lookup returns CDR1 LGHNT and CDR2 FRNRAP. The CDR3 is 18 amino acids. V shed 4 bases and J 3 bases; nucleotides not matched to a gene: 12. The CDR3, as DNA: TGTGCTAGTGGTTCCGCCGGGACTAGCGGGGCGAGGAACTACGAGCAGTACTTC. This gives the protein CASGSAGTSGARNYEQYF. The complete variable domain, with remaining parts taken from reference TRBV12-5 and TRBJ2-7, reads DARVTQTPRHKVTEMGQEVTMRCQPILGHNTVFWYRQTMMQGLELLAYFRNRAPLDDSGMPKDRFSAEMPDATLATLKIQPSEPRDSAVYFCASGSAGTSGARNYEQYFGPGTRLTVT.

This rearrangement joins TRBV5-4 to TRBJ2-3; D is possibly TRBD1 (5 bases). Between the trimmed V and J ends, which lost 0 bases and 6 bases, there was a span of 14 bases. This CDR3 region has 15 residues. The germline CDR1 and CDR2 sequences are SGHNT and YYREEE (reference sequence). CDR3 coding DNA: TGTGCCAGCAGCTTGGGGGGCTGGGCCGGGGATACGCAGTATTTT. Translated: CASSLGGWAGDTQYF.

The chain couples TRBV5-1 to TRBJ2-5, with D possibly TRBD2 on 5 matching bases. The CDR3 totals 13 residues. Per the germline V gene, CDR1 is SGHRS and CDR2 is YFSETQ. Trimming left V 1 base short and J 5 bases short, with 9 bases between. CDR3 sequence (DNA): TGCGCCAGCAGCTTGTCAGGAGGCGAGACCCAGTACTTC. Its protein product is CASSLSGGETQYF.

This chain connects TRBV19 to TRBJ1-4, with D hard to call. Germline CDR1 and CDR2: LNHDA and SQIVND (reference sequence). CDR3 length equals 16 residues. V dropped 5 bases and J dropped 7 bases, with 20 bases sitting between them. The CDR3, as DNA: TGTGCCAGTAGTGGGGAACCCCTGGGCGGGAGTGAAAAACTGTTTTTT. This translates into CASSGEPLGGSEKLFF. Full variable domain (missing parts from reference TRBV19 and TRBJ1-4): DGGITQSPKYLFRKEGQNVTLSCEQNLNHDAMYWYRQDPGQGLRLIYYSQIVNDFQKGDIAEGYSVSREKKESFPLTVTSAQKNPTAFYLCASSGEPLGGSEKLFFGSGTQLSVL.

V and J are TRBV23-1 and TRBJ2-7; D not resolved. TRBV23-1 is given ORF status, its function remaining uncertain. The CDR3 extends over 11 amino acids. Trimming removed 3 bases from V and 9 bases from J, with 9 bases in between. The chain's CDR3 is CASSHSPGQYF. The CDR3 nucleotides are TGCGCCAGCAGTCACTCCCCCGGGCAGTACTTC.

J is TRBJ2-3 and V is TRBV18, with a possible D match to TRBD2 (6 bases). V was pared by 2 bases and J by 0 bases, with 9 bases between. This CDR3 comprises 15 residues. The V gene's germline CDR1 is KGHSH and CDR2 LQKENI. CDR3 sequence (DNA): TGTGCCAGCTCACCAAGGGCGGGGAGCACAGATACGCAGTATTTT. Translating gives CASSPRAGSTDTQYF.

This chain connects TRBV19 to TRBJ2-1; 8 bases are shared with TRBD1. The V segment lost 5 bases and the J segment 7 bases; nucleotides outside the gene matches: 13. Germline-derived CDR1 and CDR2 are LNHDA and SQIVND (reference sequence). The CDR3 length is 16 residues. The CDR3 coding sequence is TGTGCCAGTAGTTTCACTCCCTTCAGGGGGCATAATGAGCAGTTCTTC. This gives the protein CASSFTPFRGHNEQFF. The whole variable domain, filled in from reference TRBV19 and TRBJ2-1, reads DGGITQSPKYLFRKEGQNVTLSCEQNLNHDAMYWYRQDPGQGLRLIYYSQIVNDFQKGDIAEGYSVSREKKESFPLTVTSAQKNPTAFYLCASSFTPFRGHNEQFFGPGTRLTVL.

This rearrangement joins TRBV5-1 to TRBJ2-1, with a tentative D call TRBD1 (5 bases). This CDR3 has 16 residues. The V gene's germline CDR1 is SGHRS and CDR2 YFSETQ. V gave up 4 bases and J gave up 0 bases, with 14 bases separating them. CDR3 in amino acids: CASSPQAHASYNEQFF. CDR3 sequence (DNA): TGCGCCAGCAGCCCACAGGCTCACGCCTCCTACAATGAGCAGTTCTTC. Full variable domain (missing parts from reference TRBV5-1 and TRBJ2-1): KAGVTQTPRYLIKTRGQQVTLSCSPISGHRSVSWYQQTPGQGLQFLFEYFSETQRNKGNFPGRFSGRQFSNSRSEMNVSTLELGDSALYLCASSPQAHASYNEQFFGPGTRLTVL.

The rearrangement joins TRBV4-3 to TRBJ1-1; a possible D gene is TRBD1 (6 bases). This CDR3 has 14 amino acids. From germline, CDR1 is LGHNA and CDR2 YSLEER. Between the trimmed V and J ends, which lost 3 bases and 1 base, there was a span of 9 bases. The CDR3 spells CASSQTTGNTEAFF. CDR3 DNA: TGCGCCAGCAGCCAGACGACAGGGAACACTGAAGCTTTCTTT.

V is TRBV4-2 and J is TRBJ2-1, with 8 bases identical to TRBD2. Germline values: CDR1 LGHNA, CDR2 YNFKEQ. This CDR3 has 17 residues. J was trimmed by 3 bases and V by 3 bases; bases with no gene match: 10. In DNA form, the CDR3 reads TGTGCCAGCAGCCAGGGACCAGCGGGGGTGAACTACAATGAGCAGTTCTTC. It translates to CASSQGPAGVNYNEQFF.

This clone was counted only a few times. The chain links TRBV5-4 to TRBJ2-3; D might be TRBD1 (6 bases). The CDR3 has 16 amino acids. V shed 4 bases and J shed 3 bases, with 18 bases lying between them. CDR1 and CDR2 (germline): SGHNT, YYREEE (reference sequence). The CDR3 nucleotides read TGTGCCAGCAGCCCCGACTGGACAGTAGCAACAGATACGCAGTATTTT. The encoded protein is CASSPDWTVATDTQYF.

The J gene is TRBJ1-2, the V gene TRBV4-3; no clear D. V lost 0 bases and J lost 0, with 11 bases in between. Germline CDR1 LGHNA, CDR2 YSLEER. CDR3 length: 16 residues. The CDR3, as DNA: TGCGCCAGCAGCCAAGATACACAGTTAGCTAACTATGGCTACACCTTC. Translated: CASSQDTQLANYGYTF.

The V and J genes are TRBV11-3 and TRBJ2-1; D possibly corresponds to TRBD2 (7 bases). Germline CDR1 SGHNT, CDR2 YENEEA. Trimming removed 5 bases from V and 3 bases from J, with 17 bases in between. This CDR3 region has 16 residues. As DNA, the CDR3 is TGTGCCAGCAGCCTCCGAGGGGGGGCAATCTACAATGAGCAGTTCTTC. The encoded protein is CASSLRGGAIYNEQFF.

The rearrangement links TRBV9 to TRBJ1-1; 8 nucleotides agree with TRBD1. CDR1 is SGDLS, CDR2 YYNGEE, per germline. This CDR3 comprises 15 residues. The V gene end was trimmed by 0 bases and the J gene end by 2 bases; junction bases not matched to a gene: 3. The CDR3 coding sequence is TGTGCCAGCAGCGTAGCAGGGGGCGAAAACACTGAAGCTTTCTTT. It translates to CASSVAGGENTEAFF.